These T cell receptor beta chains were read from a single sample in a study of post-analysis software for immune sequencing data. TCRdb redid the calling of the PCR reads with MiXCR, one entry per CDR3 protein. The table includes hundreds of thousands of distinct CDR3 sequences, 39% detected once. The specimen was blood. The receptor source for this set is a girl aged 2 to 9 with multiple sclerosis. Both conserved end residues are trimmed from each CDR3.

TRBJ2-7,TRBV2,ASSRQGLYEQY
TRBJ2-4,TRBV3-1,ASSQDKGQY
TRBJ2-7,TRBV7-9,ASSLAGQASYEQY
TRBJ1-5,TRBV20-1,SAYATGYSNQPQH
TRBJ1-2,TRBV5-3,ARSFPRDEGGHYGYT
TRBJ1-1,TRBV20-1,GARDPRRQVRGTEAF
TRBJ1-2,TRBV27,ASSEQGTYGYT
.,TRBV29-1,SVDAGTGSEQY
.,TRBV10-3,AISRTGEYEQY
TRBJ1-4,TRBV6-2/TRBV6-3,ASTLPSGSRFGVEGEKLF
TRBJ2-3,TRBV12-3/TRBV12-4,TSRVTDAQY
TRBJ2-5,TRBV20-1,SASEQETQY
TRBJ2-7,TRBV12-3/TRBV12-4,TSSSSSGRNYEQY
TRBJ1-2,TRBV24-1,ATSDNRAGDFYGYT
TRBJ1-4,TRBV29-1,SGWTGAENEKLF
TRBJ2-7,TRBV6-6,ASRTGTGTHYEQY